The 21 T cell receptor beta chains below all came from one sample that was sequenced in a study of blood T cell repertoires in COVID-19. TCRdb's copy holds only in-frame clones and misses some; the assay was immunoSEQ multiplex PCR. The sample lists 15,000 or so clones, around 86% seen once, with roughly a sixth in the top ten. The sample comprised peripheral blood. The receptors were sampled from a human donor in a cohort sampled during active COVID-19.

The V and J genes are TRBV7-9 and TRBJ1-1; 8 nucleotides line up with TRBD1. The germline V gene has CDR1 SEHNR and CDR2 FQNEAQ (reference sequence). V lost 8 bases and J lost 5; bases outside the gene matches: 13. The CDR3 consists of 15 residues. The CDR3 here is CASGGYRGGLTEAFF. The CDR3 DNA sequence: TGTGCCAGCGGCGGATACAGGGGGGGTCTGACTGAAGCTTTCTTT.

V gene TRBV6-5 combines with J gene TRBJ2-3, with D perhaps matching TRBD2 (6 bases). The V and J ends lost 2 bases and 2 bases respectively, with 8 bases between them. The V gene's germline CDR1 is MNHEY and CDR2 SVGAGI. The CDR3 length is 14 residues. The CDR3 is CASSYRGTTDTQYF. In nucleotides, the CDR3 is TGTGCCAGCAGTTACCGGGGGACCACAGATACGCAGTATTTT.

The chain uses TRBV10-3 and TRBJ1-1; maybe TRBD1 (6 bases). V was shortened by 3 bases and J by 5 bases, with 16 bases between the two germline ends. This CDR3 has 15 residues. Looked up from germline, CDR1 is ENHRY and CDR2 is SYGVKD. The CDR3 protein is CAISDSRQGLTEAFF. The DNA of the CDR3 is TGTGCCATCAGTGACAGTAGGCAGGGGCTAACTGAAGCTTTCTTT.

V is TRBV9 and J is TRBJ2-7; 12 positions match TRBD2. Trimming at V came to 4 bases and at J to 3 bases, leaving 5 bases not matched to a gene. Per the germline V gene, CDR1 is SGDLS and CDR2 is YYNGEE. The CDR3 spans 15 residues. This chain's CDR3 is CASSPRLAGDYEQYF. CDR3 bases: TGTGCCAGCAGCCCCCGACTAGCGGGGGACTACGAGCAGTACTTC.

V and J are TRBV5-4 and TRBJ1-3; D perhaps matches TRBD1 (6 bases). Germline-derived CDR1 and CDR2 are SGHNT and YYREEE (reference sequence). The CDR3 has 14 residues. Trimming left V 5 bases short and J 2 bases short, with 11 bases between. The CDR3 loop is CASSPGVAGNTIYF. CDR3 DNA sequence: TGTGCCAGCAGTCCAGGGGTTGCTGGAAACACCATATATTTT.

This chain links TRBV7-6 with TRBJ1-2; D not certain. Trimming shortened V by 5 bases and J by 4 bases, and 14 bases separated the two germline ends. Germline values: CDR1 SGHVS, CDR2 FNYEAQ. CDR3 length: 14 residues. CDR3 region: CASSNRQGLYGYTF. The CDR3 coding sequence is TGTGCCAGCAGCAACCGACAAGGCCTCTATGGCTACACCTTC.

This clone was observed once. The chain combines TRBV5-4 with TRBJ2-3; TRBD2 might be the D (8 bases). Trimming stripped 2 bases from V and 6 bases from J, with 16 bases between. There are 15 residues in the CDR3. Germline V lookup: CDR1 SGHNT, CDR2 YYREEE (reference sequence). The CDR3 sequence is CASSLGGGGQDTQYF. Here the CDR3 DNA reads TGTGCCAGCAGCTTAGGGGGCGGGGGGCAGGATACGCAGTATTTT.

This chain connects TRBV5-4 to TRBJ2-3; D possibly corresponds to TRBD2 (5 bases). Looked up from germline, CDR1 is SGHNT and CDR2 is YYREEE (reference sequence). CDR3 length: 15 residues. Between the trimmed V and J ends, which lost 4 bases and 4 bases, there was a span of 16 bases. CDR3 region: CASSIPPGRADTQYF. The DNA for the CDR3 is TGTGCCAGCAGCATACCTCCCGGGCGGGCAGATACGCAGTATTTT.

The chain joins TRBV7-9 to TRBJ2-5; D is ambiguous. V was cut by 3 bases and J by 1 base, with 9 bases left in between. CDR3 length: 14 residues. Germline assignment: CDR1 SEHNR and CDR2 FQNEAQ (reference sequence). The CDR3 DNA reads TGTGCCAGCAGCTTGGGCTTGAGCCAAGAGACCCAGTACTTC. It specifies CASSLGLSQETQYF.

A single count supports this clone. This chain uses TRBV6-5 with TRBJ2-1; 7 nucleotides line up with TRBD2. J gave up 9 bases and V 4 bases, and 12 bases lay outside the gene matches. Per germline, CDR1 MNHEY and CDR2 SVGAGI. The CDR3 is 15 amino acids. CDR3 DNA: TGTGCCAGCAGTTTCCATCAGCGGGGAGGTGGTGAGCAGTTCTTC. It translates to CASSFHQRGGGEQFF.

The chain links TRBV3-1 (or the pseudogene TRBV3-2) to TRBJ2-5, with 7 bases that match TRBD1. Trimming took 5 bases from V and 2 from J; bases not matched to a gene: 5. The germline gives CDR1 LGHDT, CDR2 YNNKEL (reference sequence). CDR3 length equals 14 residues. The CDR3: CASSKMTGQETQYF. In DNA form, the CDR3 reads TGTGCCAGCAGCAAAATGACAGGGCAAGAGACCCAGTACTTC.

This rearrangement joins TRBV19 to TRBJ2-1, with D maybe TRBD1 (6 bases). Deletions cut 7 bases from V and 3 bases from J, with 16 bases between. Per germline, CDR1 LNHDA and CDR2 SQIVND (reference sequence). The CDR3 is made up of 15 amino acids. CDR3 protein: CASTETRDIYNEQFF. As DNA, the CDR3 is TGTGCCAGTACCGAAACCCGGGACATCTACAATGAGCAGTTCTTC.

The chain's CDR3 is CASSLFGQGISYEQYF. The CDR3 DNA follows: TGTGCCAGCAGCTTATTTGGGCAGGGGATCTCCTACGAGCAGTACTTC. V gene TRBV11-2 combines with J gene TRBJ2-7; tentative D call: TRBD1 (6 bases). In germline, CDR1 is SGHAT, CDR2 FQNNGV. The CDR3 covers 16 residues. Trimming removed 2 bases at V and 0 bases at J, with 14 bases between.

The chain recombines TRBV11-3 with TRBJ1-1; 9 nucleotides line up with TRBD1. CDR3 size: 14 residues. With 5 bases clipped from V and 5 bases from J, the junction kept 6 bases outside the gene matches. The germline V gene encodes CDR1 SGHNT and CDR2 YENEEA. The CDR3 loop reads CASSRQGQGTEAFF. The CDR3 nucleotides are TGTGCCAGCAGCCGCCAGGGACAGGGAACTGAAGCTTTCTTT.

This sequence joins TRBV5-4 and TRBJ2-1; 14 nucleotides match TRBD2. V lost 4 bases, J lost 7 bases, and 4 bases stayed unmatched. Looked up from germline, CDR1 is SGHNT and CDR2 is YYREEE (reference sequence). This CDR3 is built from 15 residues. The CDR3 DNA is TGTGCCAGCAGCGTCGGACTAGCGGGGGGTAATGAGCAGTTCTTC. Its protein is CASSVGLAGGNEQFF. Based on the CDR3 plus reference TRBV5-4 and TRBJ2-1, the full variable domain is ETGVTQSPTHLIKTRGQQVTLRCSSQSGHNTVSWYQQALGQGPQFIFQYYREEENGRGNFPPRFSGLQFPNYSSELNVNALELDDSALYLCASSVGLAGGNEQFFGPGTRLTVL.

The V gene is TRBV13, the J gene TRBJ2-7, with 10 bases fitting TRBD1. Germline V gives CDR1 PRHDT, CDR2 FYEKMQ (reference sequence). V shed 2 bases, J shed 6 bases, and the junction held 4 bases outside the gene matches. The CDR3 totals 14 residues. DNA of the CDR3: TGTGCCAGCAGCTTACGCGGGACAGGGGCCGAGCAGTACTTC. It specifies CASSLRGTGAEQYF.

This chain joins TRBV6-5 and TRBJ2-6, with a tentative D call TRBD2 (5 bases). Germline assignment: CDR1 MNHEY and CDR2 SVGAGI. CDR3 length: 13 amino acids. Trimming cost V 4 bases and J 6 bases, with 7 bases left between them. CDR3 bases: TGTGCCAGCAGTTCCGGGGAGGCCAACGTCCTGACTTTC. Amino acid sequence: CASSSGEANVLTF.

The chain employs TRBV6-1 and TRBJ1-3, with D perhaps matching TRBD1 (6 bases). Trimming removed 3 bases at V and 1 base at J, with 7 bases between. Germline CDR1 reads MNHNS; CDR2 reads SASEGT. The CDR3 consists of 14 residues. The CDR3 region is CASSEGASGNTIYF. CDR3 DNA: TGTGCCAGCAGTGAGGGGGCTTCTGGAAACACCATATATTTT.

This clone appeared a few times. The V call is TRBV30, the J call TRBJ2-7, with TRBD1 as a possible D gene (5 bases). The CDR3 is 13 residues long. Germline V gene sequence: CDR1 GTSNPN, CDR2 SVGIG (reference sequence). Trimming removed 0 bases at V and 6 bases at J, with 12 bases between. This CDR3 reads CAWSVTTGSEQYF. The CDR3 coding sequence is TGTGCCTGGAGTGTAACCACAGGTAGCGAGCAGTACTTC.

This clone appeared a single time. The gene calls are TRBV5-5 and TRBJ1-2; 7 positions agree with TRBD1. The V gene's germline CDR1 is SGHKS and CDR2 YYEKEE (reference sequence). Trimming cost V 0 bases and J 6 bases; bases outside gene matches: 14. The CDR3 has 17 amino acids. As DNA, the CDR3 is TGTGCCAGCAGCTTGGGACAGGGCCCAAGGTATTCGGATGGCTACACCTTC. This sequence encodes CASSLGQGPRYSDGYTF.

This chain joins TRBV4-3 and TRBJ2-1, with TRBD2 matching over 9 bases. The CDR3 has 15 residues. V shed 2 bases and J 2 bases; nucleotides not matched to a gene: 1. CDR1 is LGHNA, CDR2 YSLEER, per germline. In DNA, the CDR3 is TGCGCCAGCAGCCAATTAGCGGGGGCCTACAATGAGCAGTTCTTC. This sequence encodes CASSQLAGAYNEQFF.